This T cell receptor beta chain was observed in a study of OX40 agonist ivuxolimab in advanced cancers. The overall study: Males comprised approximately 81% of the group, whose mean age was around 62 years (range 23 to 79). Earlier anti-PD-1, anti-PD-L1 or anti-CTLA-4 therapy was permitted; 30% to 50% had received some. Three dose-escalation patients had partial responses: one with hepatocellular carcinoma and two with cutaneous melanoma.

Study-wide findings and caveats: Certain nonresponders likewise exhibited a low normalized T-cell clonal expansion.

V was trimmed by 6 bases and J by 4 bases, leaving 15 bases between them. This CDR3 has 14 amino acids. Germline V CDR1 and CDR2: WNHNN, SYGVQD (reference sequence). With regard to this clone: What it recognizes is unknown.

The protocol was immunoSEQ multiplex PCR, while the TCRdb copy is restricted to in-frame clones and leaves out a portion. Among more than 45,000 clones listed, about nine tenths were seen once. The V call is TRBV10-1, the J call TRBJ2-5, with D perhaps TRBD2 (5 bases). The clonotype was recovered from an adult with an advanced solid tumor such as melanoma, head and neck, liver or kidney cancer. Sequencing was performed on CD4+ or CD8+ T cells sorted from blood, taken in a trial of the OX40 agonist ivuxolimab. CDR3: CASSASRAGETQYF. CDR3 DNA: TGCGCCAGCAGCGCCTCCCGGGCGGGAGAGACCCAGTACTTC.